This T cell receptor beta chain is from a study of CD8 T cells in ankylosing spondylitis. This clonotype was seen ten or more times. What it binds is not known. Trimming removed 3 bases from V and 4 bases from J; junction bases left unmatched: 3. The CDR3 consists of 14 residues. Germline V CDR1 and CDR2: MNHEY, SVGAGI. Study observations and caveats: Before this, some motif variants had been reported in reactive arthritis synovial fluid and blood. Within peripheral blood, clones linked to disease were CD8+ and relatively rare. One TCR beta motif, made up of roughly 8 highly homologous variants, appeared characteristic of ankylosing spondylitis blood.

Making the TCR beta libraries involved quantitative 5'-RACE with molecular barcodes. From the 5' RACE reads, TCRdb called clonotypes with MiXCR, one entry per CDR3 protein. Of about 52,000 distinct CDR3 sequences in the sample, approximately 7% were seen once. This chain uses TRBV6-5 with TRBJ1-1; TRBD1 matches at 9 bases. The material sequenced was blood, either unsorted or a sorted T cell fraction (not recorded which). The clonotype comes from a female donor with ankylosing spondylitis or in good health (not recorded which). DNA of the CDR3: TGTGCCAGCAGTTATACAGGGGGCGTCACTGAAGCTTTCTTT. Translation: CASSYTGGVTEAFF.